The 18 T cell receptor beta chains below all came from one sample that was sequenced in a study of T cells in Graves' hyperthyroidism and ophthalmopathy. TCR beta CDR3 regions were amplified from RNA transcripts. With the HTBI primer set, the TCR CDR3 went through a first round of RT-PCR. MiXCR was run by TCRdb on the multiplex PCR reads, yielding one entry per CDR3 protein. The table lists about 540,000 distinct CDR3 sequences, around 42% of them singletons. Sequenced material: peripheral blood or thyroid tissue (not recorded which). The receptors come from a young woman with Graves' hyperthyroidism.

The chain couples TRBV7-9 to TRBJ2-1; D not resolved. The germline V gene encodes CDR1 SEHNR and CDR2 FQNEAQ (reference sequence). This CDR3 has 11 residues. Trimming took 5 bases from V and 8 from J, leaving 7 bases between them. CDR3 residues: CASSPAHEQFF. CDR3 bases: TGTGCCAGCAGCCCTGCCCATGAGCAGTTCTTC.

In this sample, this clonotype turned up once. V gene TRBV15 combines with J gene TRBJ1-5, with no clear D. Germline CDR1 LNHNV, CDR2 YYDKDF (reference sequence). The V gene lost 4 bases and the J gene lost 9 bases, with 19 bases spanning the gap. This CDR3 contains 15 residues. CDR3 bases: TGTGCCACCAGCAAGGTCTCAGTAGTTAATTCGCCCCAGCATTTT. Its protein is CATSKVSVVNSPQHF.

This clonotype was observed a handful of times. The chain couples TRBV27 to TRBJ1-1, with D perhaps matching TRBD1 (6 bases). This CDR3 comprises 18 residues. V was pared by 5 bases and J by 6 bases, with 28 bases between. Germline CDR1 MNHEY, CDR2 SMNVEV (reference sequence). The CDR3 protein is CASSALAGAGDWRPEAFF. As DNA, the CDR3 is TGTGCCAGCAGTGCCCTTGCAGGGGCCGGGGACTGGCGACCTGAAGCTTTCTTT.

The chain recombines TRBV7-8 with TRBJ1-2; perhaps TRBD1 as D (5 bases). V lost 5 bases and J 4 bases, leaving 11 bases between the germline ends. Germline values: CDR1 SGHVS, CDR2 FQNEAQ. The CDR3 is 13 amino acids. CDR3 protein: CASSTDTIYGYTF. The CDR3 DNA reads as TGTGCCAGCAGCACGGACACCATCTATGGCTACACCTTC. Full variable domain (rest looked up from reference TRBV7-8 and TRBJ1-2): GAGVSQSPRYKVAKRGQDVALRCDPISGHVSLFWYQQALGQGPEFLTYFQNEAQLDKSGLPSDRFFAERPEGSVSTLKIQRTQQEDSAVYLCASSTDTIYGYTFGSGTRLTVV.

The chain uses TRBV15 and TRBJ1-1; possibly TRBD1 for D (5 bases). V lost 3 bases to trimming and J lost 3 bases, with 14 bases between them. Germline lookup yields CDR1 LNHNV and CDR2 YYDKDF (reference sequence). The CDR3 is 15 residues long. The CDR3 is CATSSSRVVHTEAFF. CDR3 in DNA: TGTGCCACCAGCAGCTCCAGGGTTGTCCACACTGAAGCTTTCTTT.

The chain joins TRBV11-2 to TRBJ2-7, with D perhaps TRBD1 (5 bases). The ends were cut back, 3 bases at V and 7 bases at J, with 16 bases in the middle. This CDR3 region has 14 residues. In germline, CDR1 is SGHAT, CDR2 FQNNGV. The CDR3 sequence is CASSFGGAVGEQYF. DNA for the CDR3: TGTGCCAGCAGCTTTGGTGGGGCGGTCGGGGAGCAGTACTTC.

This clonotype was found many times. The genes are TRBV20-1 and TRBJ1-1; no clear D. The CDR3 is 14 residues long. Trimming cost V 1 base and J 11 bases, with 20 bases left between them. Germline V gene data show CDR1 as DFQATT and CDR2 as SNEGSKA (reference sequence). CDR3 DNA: TGCAGTGCTAGAGTGACCCAAGCAACACCTGGGGCTTTCTTT. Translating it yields CSARVTQATPGAFF.

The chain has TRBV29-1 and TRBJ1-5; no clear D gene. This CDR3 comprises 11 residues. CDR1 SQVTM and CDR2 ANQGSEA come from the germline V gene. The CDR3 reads CSLLGNQPQHF. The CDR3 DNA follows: TGCAGTTTATTAGGCAATCAGCCCCAGCATTTT.

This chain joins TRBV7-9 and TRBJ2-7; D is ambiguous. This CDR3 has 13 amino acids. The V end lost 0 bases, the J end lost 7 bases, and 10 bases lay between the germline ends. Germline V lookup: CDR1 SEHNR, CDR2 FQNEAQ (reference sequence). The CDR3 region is CASSLAPPGEQYF. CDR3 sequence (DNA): TGTGCCAGCAGCTTAGCTCCACCTGGAGAGCAGTACTTC.

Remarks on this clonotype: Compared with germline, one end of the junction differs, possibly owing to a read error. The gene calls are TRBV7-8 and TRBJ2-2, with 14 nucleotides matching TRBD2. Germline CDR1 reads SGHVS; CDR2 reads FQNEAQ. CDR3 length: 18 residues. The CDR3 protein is CAGSLGLAGASSTGELFF. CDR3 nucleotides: TGTGCCGGCAGCTTGGGACTAGCGGGAGCGAGTTCTACTGGGGAGCTGTTTTTT.

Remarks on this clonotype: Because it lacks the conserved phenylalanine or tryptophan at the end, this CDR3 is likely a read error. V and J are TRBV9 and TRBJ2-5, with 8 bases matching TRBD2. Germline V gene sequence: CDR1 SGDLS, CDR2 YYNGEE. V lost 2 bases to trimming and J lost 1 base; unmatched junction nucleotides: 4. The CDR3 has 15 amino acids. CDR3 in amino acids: CASSVLGRVQETQYL. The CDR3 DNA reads TGTGCCAGCAGCGTCCTCGGGAGGGTCCAAGAGACCCAGTACCTC.

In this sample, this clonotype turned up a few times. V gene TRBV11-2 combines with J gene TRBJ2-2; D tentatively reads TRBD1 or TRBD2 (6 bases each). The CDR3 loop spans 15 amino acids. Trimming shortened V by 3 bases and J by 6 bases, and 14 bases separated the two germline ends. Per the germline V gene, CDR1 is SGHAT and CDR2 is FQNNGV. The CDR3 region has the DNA TGTGCCAGCAGCTTCCGTCTGGGGGGCCCCGGGGAGCTGTTTTTT. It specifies CASSFRLGGPGELFF.

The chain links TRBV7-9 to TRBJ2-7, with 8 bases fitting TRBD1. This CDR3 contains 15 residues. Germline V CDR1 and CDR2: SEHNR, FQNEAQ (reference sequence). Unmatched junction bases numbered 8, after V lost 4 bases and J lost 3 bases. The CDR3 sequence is CASSSPRDRSYEQYF. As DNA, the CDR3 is TGTGCCAGCAGCTCCCCCCGGGACAGGAGCTACGAGCAGTACTTC.

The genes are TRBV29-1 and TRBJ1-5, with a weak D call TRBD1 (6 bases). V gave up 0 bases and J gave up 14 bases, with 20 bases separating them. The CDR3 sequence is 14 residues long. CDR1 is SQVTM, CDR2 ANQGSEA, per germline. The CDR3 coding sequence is TGCAGCGTTGAAGATCGGGGGGGGGCGAATGGCGAGCATTTT. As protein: CSVEDRGGANGEHF.

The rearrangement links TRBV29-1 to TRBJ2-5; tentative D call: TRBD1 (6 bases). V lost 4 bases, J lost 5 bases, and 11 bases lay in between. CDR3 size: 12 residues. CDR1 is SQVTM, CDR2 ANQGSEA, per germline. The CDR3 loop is CSVVGAGETQYF. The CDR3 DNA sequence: TGCAGCGTTGTGGGGGCTGGCGAGACCCAGTACTTC. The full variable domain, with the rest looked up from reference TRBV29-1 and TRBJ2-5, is SAVISQKPSRDICQRGTSLTIQCQVDSQVTMMFWYRQQPGQSLTLIATANQGSEATYESGFVIDKFPISRPNLTFSTLTVSNMSPEDSSIYLCSVVGAGETQYFGPGTRLLVL.

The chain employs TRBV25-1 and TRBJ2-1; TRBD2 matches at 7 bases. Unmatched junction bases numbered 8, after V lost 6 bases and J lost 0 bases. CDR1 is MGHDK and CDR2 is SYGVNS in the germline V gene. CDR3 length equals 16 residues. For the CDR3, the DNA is TGTGCCAGCAGAGAAAGAGCGGGAAGCTCCTACAATGAGCAGTTCTTC. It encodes CASRERAGSSYNEQFF.

The CDR3 spells CANRIPRLQETQYF. In DNA, the CDR3 is TGTGCCAACAGGATACCGAGACTCCAAGAGACCCAGTACTTC. The chain recombines TRBV6-5 with TRBJ2-5; weak D call: TRBD1 (5 bases). The germline V gene encodes CDR1 MNHEY and CDR2 SVGAGI. The CDR3 covers 14 residues. V was trimmed by 10 bases and J by 1 base, leaving 16 bases between them.

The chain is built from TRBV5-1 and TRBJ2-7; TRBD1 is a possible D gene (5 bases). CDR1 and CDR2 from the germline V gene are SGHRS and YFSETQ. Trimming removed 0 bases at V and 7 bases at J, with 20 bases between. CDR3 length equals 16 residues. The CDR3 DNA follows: TGCGCCAGCAGCTTGGCCAGGCAGGGAAGGGGCAATGAGCAGTACTTC. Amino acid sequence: CASSLARQGRGNEQYF. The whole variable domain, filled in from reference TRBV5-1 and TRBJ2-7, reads KAGVTQTPRYLIKTRGQQVTLSCSPISGHRSVSWYQQTPGQGLQFLFEYFSETQRNKGNFPGRFSGRQFSNSRSEMNVSTLELGDSALYLCASSLARQGRGNEQYFGPGTRLTVT.